This T cell receptor beta chain is drawn from a study of T cell responses to AZD1222 COVID-19 vaccine. Study conclusions and caveats: The study found vaccine-associated CD4 TCRs spanning spike, dominant at 160-218 and 743-854. At study baseline, merely about 6 AZD1222 recipients were seropositive.

As concerns this clone: Its matching antigen is unknown.

Looked up from germline, CDR1 is KGHDR and CDR2 is SFDVKD. CDR3 length: 16 amino acids. V was clipped by 0 bases and J by 3 bases, with 11 bases between them. Analyses pooled second doses at about 4 or about 12 weeks. TCRdb keeps only in-frame clones here, not all; method: immunoSEQ multiplex PCR. The sample records 100,000 to 150,000 clones, more than 85% being singletons. The starting material was peripheral blood, obtained 28 days after the second AZD1222 dose. The rearrangement uses TRBV24-1 and TRBJ1-5; TRBD1 is a possible D gene (6 bases). This sequence was found in an adult who received the AZD1222 COVID-19 vaccine. CDR3: CATSDLRSGDNQPQHF. CDR3 in DNA: TGTGCCACCAGTGATTTGCGGTCAGGGGACAATCAGCCCCAGCATTTT.